These 30 T cell receptor beta chains were all obtained from the same sample, sequenced in a study of blood T cell repertoires in COVID-19. TCRdb keeps only in-frame clones here, not all; method: immunoSEQ multiplex PCR. The sample shows almost 30,000 clones, over 70% of them seen only once. Input material: peripheral blood. The receptors were sampled from a woman in her seventies with acute or convalescent COVID-19.

The chain has TRBV5-4 and TRBJ1-1; TRBD1 agrees at 8 bases. The germline CDR1 and CDR2 sequences are SGHNT and YYREEE (reference sequence). Unmatched junction bases numbered 5, after V lost 4 bases and J lost 3 bases. This CDR3 comprises 14 residues. CDR3 region: CASSLRGRDTEAFF. For the CDR3, the DNA is TGTGCCAGCAGCCTCAGGGGGCGTGACACTGAAGCTTTCTTT. The complete variable domain, with remaining parts taken from reference TRBV5-4 and TRBJ1-1, reads ETGVTQSPTHLIKTRGQQVTLRCSSQSGHNTVSWYQQALGQGPQFIFQYYREEENGRGNFPPRFSGLQFPNYSSELNVNALELDDSALYLCASSLRGRDTEAFFGQGTRLTVV.

The chain recombines TRBV4-2 with TRBJ2-5; the D gene is possibly TRBD2 (6 bases). The CDR3 extends over 15 amino acids. V was clipped by 1 base and J by 2 bases, with 11 bases between them. CDR1 LGHNA and CDR2 YNFKEQ come from the germline V gene. The DNA of the CDR3 is TGTGCCAGCAGCCAAGGACTAGGACAACAAGAGACCCAGTACTTC. This encodes CASSQGLGQQETQYF.

The chain is built from TRBV9 and TRBJ2-5; TRBD2 might be the D (6 bases). Germline V gene sequence: CDR1 SGDLS, CDR2 YYNGEE. V was trimmed by 3 bases and J by 2 bases, leaving 14 bases between them. The CDR3 has 15 amino acids. The CDR3 loop is CASSATGTLQETQYF. Here the CDR3 DNA reads TGTGCCAGCAGCGCCACCGGGACTTTGCAAGAGACCCAGTACTTC. The complete variable domain, with remaining parts taken from reference TRBV9 and TRBJ2-5, reads DSGVTQTPKHLITATGQRVTLRCSPRSGDLSVYWYQQSLDQGLQFLIQYYNGEERAKGNILERFSAQQFPDLHSELNLSSLELGDSALYFCASSATGTLQETQYFGPGTRLLVL.

There are a few counts of this clone. J is TRBJ1-1 and V is TRBV6-6, with 7 bases identical to TRBD1. With V trimmed by 6 bases and J by 4 bases, 5 bases remained unmatched. The germline V gene has CDR1 MNHNY and CDR2 SVGAGI (reference sequence). This CDR3 contains 13 residues. CDR3 sequence: CASRRQGVTEAFF. CDR3 DNA: TGTGCCAGCAGGAGACAGGGCGTCACTGAAGCTTTCTTT.

The chain is built from TRBV11-2 and TRBJ2-3, with 8 bases that match TRBD1. CDR1 is SGHAT, CDR2 FQNNGV, per germline. The CDR3 spans 15 residues. The ends lost 5 bases at V and 6 bases at J; junction bases unmatched: 10. The CDR3 sequence is CASSLRQGQGDTQYF. CDR3 in DNA: TGTGCCAGCAGCCTCCGACAGGGGCAAGGGGATACGCAGTATTTT.

The rearrangement uses TRBV28 and TRBJ2-3, with 8 bases that match TRBD2. The CDR3 covers 15 residues. CDR1 is MDHEN and CDR2 is SYDVKM in the germline V gene. With V trimmed by 5 bases and J by 6 bases, 10 bases remained unmatched. This CDR3 is CASSPLGLAGDTQYF. The CDR3, as DNA: TGTGCCAGCAGTCCCCTAGGACTAGCTGGGGATACGCAGTATTTT.

The V call is TRBV18, the J call TRBJ1-3; tentative D call: TRBD1 (6 bases). Trimming removed 3 bases at V and 0 bases at J, with 12 bases between. CDR1 and CDR2 (germline): KGHSH, LQKENI. CDR3 size: 16 residues. CDR3 coding DNA: TGTGCCAGCTCACCTACCACAGGGTTCTCTGGAAACACCATATATTTT. It specifies CASSPTTGFSGNTIYF. The full variable domain, completed using reference TRBV18 and TRBJ1-3, is NAGVMQNPRHLVRRRGQEARLRCSPMKGHSHVYWYRQLPEEGLKFMVYLQKENIIDESGMPKERFSAEFPKEGPSILRIQQVVRGDSAAYFCASSPTTGFSGNTIYFGEGSWLTVV.

This clone was counted a few times. The chain couples TRBV29-1 to TRBJ1-2; no definite D call. There are 12 residues in the CDR3. Trimming removed 5 bases at V and 4 bases at J, with 11 bases between. Germline CDR1 SQVTM, CDR2 ANQGSEA. CDR3 sequence reads: CSVLRGSYGYTF. CDR3 DNA: TGCAGCGTTCTTCGGGGATCCTATGGCTACACCTTC.

The gene calls are TRBV7-6 and TRBJ2-1; 9 bases line up with TRBD2. Germline assignment: CDR1 SGHVS and CDR2 FNYEAQ. V gave up 7 bases and J gave up 6 bases; unmatched junction bases: 13. This CDR3 is built from 16 residues. For the CDR3, the DNA is TGTGCCAGCACCCGGACGGGCGGGGGGGCCAGCAATGAGCAGTTCTTC. Protein: CASTRTGGGASNEQFF. Looking up the rest from reference TRBV7-6 and TRBJ2-1 gives the full variable domain: GAGVSQSPRYKVTKRGQDVALRCDPISGHVSLYWYRQALGQGPEFLTYFNYEAQQDKSGLPNDRFSAERPEGSISTLTIQRTEQRDSAMYRCASTRTGGGASNEQFFGPGTRLTVL.

The chain joins TRBV7-9 to TRBJ2-6; TRBD1 aligns across 8 bases. V lost 1 base and J lost 2; bases outside the gene matches: 4. Germline V CDR1 and CDR2: SEHNR, FQNEAQ (reference sequence). This CDR3 has 17 residues. CDR3: CASSLGTGYAGANVLTF. The CDR3 DNA reads as TGTGCCAGCAGCTTAGGGACAGGGTACGCTGGGGCCAACGTCCTGACTTTC.

This clone was seen only once. The chain links TRBV19 to TRBJ2-1; possible D gene TRBD2, 5 bases. Trimming pared 6 bases from V and 8 bases from J, leaving 17 bases between. Germline CDR1 LNHDA, CDR2 SQIVND (reference sequence). The CDR3 has 14 residues. CDR3 residues: CASRGGFGSDEQFF. CDR3 coding DNA: TGTGCCAGTAGGGGCGGGTTCGGCTCGGATGAGCAGTTCTTC.

The V call is TRBV5-1, the J call TRBJ2-1; 8 bases match TRBD2. This CDR3 contains 15 residues. The junction had 9 bases not matched to a gene; V was cut back by 4 bases and J by 6 bases. Germline CDR1 SGHRS, CDR2 YFSETQ. The CDR3 region has the DNA TGCGCCAGCAGCATGACCATCGGGACTAGCAATGAGCAGTTCTTC. Translated: CASSMTIGTSNEQFF.

The rearrangement uses TRBV5-4 and TRBJ2-7; a possible D gene is TRBD2 (7 bases). This CDR3 is 15 amino acids long. The V end was cut by 0 bases, the J end by 2 bases, with 12 bases between. Germline V CDR1 and CDR2: SGHNT, YYREEE (reference sequence). The CDR3 DNA reads as TGTGCCAGCAGCTTGGAAGGCGGGGGCCCCTACGAGCAGTACTTC. Encoded protein: CASSLEGGGPYEQYF.

The gene calls are TRBV5-4 and TRBJ2-3; D may be TRBD2 (6 bases). Germline V gene sequence: CDR1 SGHNT, CDR2 YYREEE (reference sequence). V was trimmed by 6 bases and J by 0 bases, leaving 14 bases between them. The CDR3 is 15 amino acids. The CDR3 loop is CASTRIGTSTDTQYF. The CDR3 DNA sequence: TGTGCCAGCACCCGGATAGGGACTAGCACAGATACGCAGTATTTT.

V gene TRBV28 combines with J gene TRBJ1-4; 9 bases are a match to TRBD1. CDR3 length: 14 amino acids. Germline V gives CDR1 MDHEN, CDR2 SYDVKM. J lost 10 bases, V lost 4 bases, and 7 bases had no gene match. Written as DNA, the CDR3 is TGTGCCAGCAGTTCCACAGGGGGCGCGGGAAAACTGTTTTTT. Residues: CASSSTGGAGKLFF.

J is TRBJ1-2 and V is TRBV5-1; 8 bases are a match to TRBD1. CDR1 and CDR2 (germline): SGHRS, YFSETQ. The CDR3 is 14 amino acids. V lost 4 bases and J lost 5; bases outside the gene matches: 7. This chain's CDR3 is CASSPGQGVYGYTF. In DNA, the CDR3 is TGCGCCAGCAGCCCTGGACAGGGAGTATATGGCTACACCTTC.

There are a few counts of this clone. CDR3 sequence (DNA): TGTGCCAGTAGGAAAGTAGCGGCTACCTACAATGAGCAGTTCTTC. This codes for CASRKVAATYNEQFF. The gene calls are TRBV19 and TRBJ2-1, with D possibly TRBD2 on 6 matching bases. The germline V and J ends were trimmed by 6 bases and 2 bases, with 14 bases remaining between them. The CDR3 is 15 residues long. CDR1 LNHDA and CDR2 SQIVND come from the germline V gene (reference sequence).

This chain uses TRBV7-8 with TRBJ2-1; D perhaps matches TRBD1 (5 bases). The CDR3 is 16 amino acids. Between the trimmed V and J ends, which lost 6 bases and 1 base, there was a span of 16 bases. Per germline, CDR1 SGHVS and CDR2 FQNEAQ. The CDR3 loop is CASSLDSISSYNEQFF. The DNA of the CDR3 is TGTGCCAGCAGTCTAGACAGCATTTCTTCCTACAATGAGCAGTTCTTC.

The rearrangement uses TRBV7-3 and TRBJ2-3, with TRBD2 identical over 9 bases. The CDR3 sequence is 15 residues long. Losses at the gene ends were 1 base for V and 5 bases for J; bases not matched to a gene: 4. CDR1 and CDR2 (germline): SGHTA, FQGTGA. The CDR3 sequence is CASSLSGRALDTQYF. The CDR3 nucleotides are TGTGCCAGCAGCTTAAGCGGGAGGGCCTTAGATACGCAGTATTTT.

The chain combines TRBV2 with TRBJ2-7; 9 bases align to TRBD1. This CDR3 has 14 amino acids. The V gene's germline CDR1 is SNHLY and CDR2 FYNNEI. The V gene end was trimmed by 5 bases and the J gene end by 3 bases; junction bases not matched to a gene: 5. The CDR3 bases are TGTGCCAGCAGTACCGGGACAGGGAACTACGAGCAGTACTTC. The encoded protein is CASSTGTGNYEQYF.

The V and J genes are TRBV3-1 (or the pseudogene TRBV3-2) and TRBJ2-3; TRBD1 aligns across 10 bases. The V gene end was trimmed by 5 bases and the J gene end by 5 bases; junction bases not matched to a gene: 7. CDR3 size: 15 residues. From germline, CDR1 is LGHDT and CDR2 YNNKEL (reference sequence). CDR3 coding DNA: TGTGCCAGCAGCAGTGACAGGGGGCGAAAAGATACGCAGTATTTT. Its protein is CASSSDRGRKDTQYF.

V usage is TRBV27 and J usage is TRBJ2-3; no reliable D call. The CDR3 loop spans 15 amino acids. V lost 7 bases and J lost 1, with 15 bases in between. Looked up from germline, CDR1 is MNHEY and CDR2 is SMNVEV (reference sequence). The CDR3 nucleotides are TGTGCCAGCATCCCTCTTACTCGGGGCACAGATACGCAGTATTTT. As protein: CASIPLTRGTDTQYF.

The chain links TRBV9 to TRBJ1-2; 8 nucleotides match TRBD1. The CDR3 is 15 residues long. With 3 bases clipped from V and 6 bases from J, the junction kept 10 bases outside the gene matches. Germline V gene data show CDR1 as SGDLS and CDR2 as YYNGEE. The CDR3 is CASSGMTGAVNGYTF. For the CDR3, the DNA is TGTGCCAGCAGCGGGATGACAGGGGCAGTTAATGGCTACACCTTC. The complete variable domain, with remaining parts taken from reference TRBV9 and TRBJ1-2, reads DSGVTQTPKHLITATGQRVTLRCSPRSGDLSVYWYQQSLDQGLQFLIQYYNGEERAKGNILERFSAQQFPDLHSELNLSSLELGDSALYFCASSGMTGAVNGYTFGSGTRLTVV.

A few counts support this clone. The rearrangement links TRBV5-1 to TRBJ2-2; possible D gene TRBD1, 5 bases. This CDR3 is 15 amino acids long. Looked up from germline, CDR1 is SGHRS and CDR2 is YFSETQ. V was cut by 0 bases and J by 6 bases, with 12 bases left in between. CDR3 DNA: TGCGCCAGCAGCTTGGCCGGCGCAGGGTCCGGGGAGCTGTTTTTT. As protein: CASSLAGAGSGELFF.

CDR3 coding DNA: TGTGCCAGCATCCGGCTAGCGGGAGGGCCGGGAAATGAGCAGTTCTTC. Protein: CASIRLAGGPGNEQFF. This sequence joins TRBV27 and TRBJ2-1; 12 bases map to TRBD2. V gave up 7 bases and J gave up 7 bases; unmatched junction bases: 11. This CDR3 is built from 16 residues. Germline V gene sequence: CDR1 MNHEY, CDR2 SMNVEV (reference sequence).

This clone has only one observation. The genes are TRBV2 and TRBJ2-5, with 9 positions matching TRBD2. V shed 5 bases, J shed 3 bases, and the junction held 7 bases outside the gene matches. The germline CDR1 and CDR2 sequences are SNHLY and FYNNEI. The CDR3 runs 15 residues. CDR3 sequence (DNA): TGTGCCAGCAGTCCCGGTTCTAGCGGGGAAGAGACCCAGTACTTC. Its translation: CASSPGSSGEETQYF.

The rearrangement uses TRBV6-1 and TRBJ1-5; 8 bases match TRBD1. Germline CDR1 MNHNS, CDR2 SASEGT. The CDR3 loop spans 18 amino acids. Trimming took 2 bases from V and 3 from J; bases not matched to a gene: 12. CDR3 amino acids: CASSETGQGWGLNQPQHF. The CDR3, as DNA: TGTGCCAGCAGTGAAACCGGACAGGGATGGGGGCTCAATCAGCCCCAGCATTTT.

J is TRBJ2-4 and V is TRBV30; 9 nucleotides align to TRBD2. This CDR3 comprises 19 residues. The V gene's germline CDR1 is GTSNPN and CDR2 SVGIG (reference sequence). The V and J ends lost 0 bases and 0 bases, in that order; junction bases with no gene match: 12. The CDR3 loop is CAWSVSLGTSFLAKNIQYF. CDR3 sequence (DNA): TGTGCCTGGAGTGTATCGTTAGGGACTAGCTTTCTAGCCAAAAACATTCAGTACTTC.

The chain carries TRBV5-4 and TRBJ1-1, with TRBD1 as a possible D gene (6 bases). From germline, CDR1 is SGHNT and CDR2 YYREEE (reference sequence). V dropped 2 bases and J dropped 4 bases, with 12 bases sitting between them. CDR3 length: 14 residues. In nucleotides, the CDR3 is TGTGCCAGCAGCTTCCTACAGGGCGGCACTGAAGCTTTCTTT. Translation: CASSFLQGGTEAFF. The full variable domain, its missing parts supplied by reference TRBV5-4 and TRBJ1-1, is ETGVTQSPTHLIKTRGQQVTLRCSSQSGHNTVSWYQQALGQGPQFIFQYYREEENGRGNFPPRFSGLQFPNYSSELNVNALELDDSALYLCASSFLQGGTEAFFGQGTRLTVV.

The table lists this clone with a count of one. The DNA for the CDR3 is TGTGCCAGCAGCTTAGCGTCTGGGACAAATTCTGGGGCCAACGTCCTGACTTTC. Protein: CASSLASGTNSGANVLTF. The gene calls are TRBV7-6 and TRBJ2-6, with a possible D match to TRBD1 (6 bases). Looked up from germline, CDR1 is SGHVS and CDR2 is FNYEAQ. The CDR3 runs to 18 residues. The germline V and J ends were trimmed by 0 bases and 1 base, with 13 bases remaining between them.